Given below is one TCR beta chain in context. The study separated CD4+ cells into CD45RA+ naive and CD45RA-negative memory subsets. Germline assignment: CDR1 MNHNY and CDR2 SVGAGI (reference sequence). Trimming took 5 bases from V and 3 from J, leaving 8 bases between them. The CDR3 runs 14 residues. This record belongs to a study of shared clonotypes between healthy human individuals. Assay used: immunoSEQ multiplex PCR; TCRdb lists only in-frame clones, some missing. The sample lists about 2 million clones, roughly 94% occurring once. This rearrangement joins TRBV6-6 to TRBJ1-6; D perhaps matches TRBD1 (5 bases). The clonotype was recovered from a man aged 18-30 years in good health. Sample: naive CD4+ T cells sorted from blood. Subset denoted: CD45RA+ positively selected. The CDR3 loop is CASSKDIYNSPLHF. In DNA, the CDR3 is TGTGCCAGCAGTAAGGACATCTATAATTCACCCCTCCACTTT.